These T cell receptor beta chains were read from a single sample in a study of shared clonotypes between healthy human individuals. Only in-frame clones appear in the TCRdb table, and some are missing; sequencing was by immunoSEQ multiplex PCR. The repertoire has just over 2,000,000 clones, 85% to 95% of them found once; the top ten carry 0.1% to 0.15%. The source material was naive CD4+ T cells sorted from blood. All receptors derive from a man aged 18 to 29 in good health. Each CDR3 is given with its conserved first and last residue. The D gene is left open where the match is weak. Some rows mark clone size as missing; the rest say once, few, many or name a class of expanded clone.

>-|TRBJ2-3|TRBV5-1|-
TGCGCCAGCAGCCCGTCAACCGGGGGAGCGGGCTTCACAGATACGCAGTATTTT
CASSPSTGGAGFTDTQYF
>-|TRBJ2-7|TRBV5-4|-
TGTGCCAGCAGCTCGCCCGGGATGGGGGTCTACGAGCAGTACTTC
CASSSPGMGVYEQYF
>-|TRBJ2-7|TRBV6-6|TRBD2
TGTGCCAGCGGCGCGGGGGGGCCCCCCGAGCAGTACTTC
CASGAGGPPEQYF
>-|TRBJ1-1|TRBV5-6|-
TGTGCCAGCAGCTTGGTCAAGAACACTGAAGCTTTCTTT
CASSLVKNTEAFF
>-|TRBJ1-1|TRBV7-9|TRBD1
TGTGCCAGCAGCTGGGGACAGGGAGACACTGAAGCTTTCTTT
CASSWGQGDTEAFF
>-|TRBJ2-1|TRBV7-9|TRBD2
TGTGCCAGCAGCCCCCCGGGACTAGCGAATTGGAATGAGCAGTTCTTC
CASSPPGLANWNEQFF
>-|TRBJ2-7|TRBV2|-
TGTGCCAGCAGTTACGGACAGACCTACGAGCAGTACTTC
CASSYGQTYEQYF
>-|TRBJ1-4|TRBV6-1|-
TGTGCCAGCAGTGCGGGAAGGGGTGATGAAAAACTGTTTTTT
CASSAGRGDEKLFF
>-|TRBJ1-6|TRBV5-1|TRBD1
TGCGCCAGCAGCCGGATCGGATTTGGCAGGGGGAAGGGGAATTCACCCCTCCACTTT
CASSRIGFGRGKGNSPLHF
>-|TRBJ1-1|TRBV5-8|-
TGTGCCAGCAGCCCCACGACCCGGAGAGAGTTCTTT
CASSPTTRREFF
>-|TRBJ2-2|TRBV6-4|-
TGTGCCAGCAGTTTGGGCGGGGAGACCGGGGAGCTGTTTTTT
CASSLGGETGELFF
>-|TRBJ2-4|TRBV6-5|TRBD2
TGTGCCAGCAGGAGAGGACTAGCGGAAAACATTCAGTACTTC
CASRRGLAENIQYF
>once|TRBJ2-6|TRBV19|-
TGTGCCAGTAGTTTTGGGGAACTCGGGGCCAACGTCCTGACTTTC
CASSFGELGANVLTF
>-|TRBJ1-5|TRBV5-8|-
TGTGCCAGCACCGAGGGGAGACAGGCCAATCAGCCCCAGCATTTT
CASTEGRQANQPQHF
>-|TRBJ2-2|TRBV28|-
TGTGCCAGCAGTTTGATCGTCCCGGGGGAGCTGTTTTTT
CASSLIVPGELFF
>-|TRBJ2-2|TRBV13|TRBD2
TGTGCCAGCAGCCCCGGGACTAGCGGGGGGGTCACCGGGGAGCTGTTTTTT
CASSPGTSGGVTGELFF
>few|TRBJ2-7|TRBV19|-
TGTGCCAGTAGTATAGGACGGGGGTACGAGCAGTACTTC
CASSIGRGYEQYF
>-|TRBJ2-7|TRBV10-2|-
TGCGCCAGCAGTGAGCGGCCCTACGAGCAGTACTTC
CASSERPYEQYF
>-|TRBJ2-7|TRBV28|-
TGTGCCAGCAGCTTATGGAACGACGAGCAGTACTTC
CASSLWNDEQYF
>once|TRBJ2-3|TRBV10-3|TRBD2
TGTGCCATCAGTGAGTCGGCAGCGGGAAGCACAGATACGCAGTATTTT
CAISESAAGSTDTQYF
>-|TRBJ1-5|TRBV5-6|-
TGTGCCAGCAGCTTGGGAGTTCAGCCCCAGCATTTT
CASSLGVQPQHF
>-|TRBJ2-7|TRBV29-1|TRBD1
TGCAGCGTTGCCGGGACAGCCTGGGAGCAGTACTTC
CSVAGTAWEQYF
>-|TRBJ2-5|TRBV10-3|TRBD2
TGTGCCATCAGGACTAGCGGGGGGGCGGAGACCCAGTACTTC
CAIRTSGGAETQYF
>-|TRBJ2-1|TRBV7-2|-
TGTGCCAGCAGCTTATTAGACGGGGGCTACAATGAGCAGTTCTTC
CASSLLDGGYNEQFF
>-|TRBJ2-5|TRBV27|-
TGTGCCAGCAGTCCCCCCTCTCGAGAGACCCAGTACTTC
CASSPPSRETQYF
>-|TRBJ2-2|TRBV25-1|TRBD1
TGTGCCAGCAGTGAATCCGACAGGGGTCGGGAGCTGTTTTTT
CASSESDRGRELFF
>-|TRBJ1-6|TRBV5-1|-
TGCGCCAGCAGCTCCGGGACCTATAATTCACCCCTCCACTTT
CASSSGTYNSPLHF
>-|TRBJ2-3|TRBV5-1|-
TGCGCCAGCAGCTTGTTGACCGGGACACCCACAGATACGCAGTATTTT
CASSLLTGTPTDTQYF
>-|TRBJ2-5|TRBV19|-
TGTGCCAGTAAAGTGGCGATTGCGGCAGAGACCCAGTACTTC
CASKVAIAAETQYF
>-|TRBJ2-1|TRBV5-4|TRBD2
TGTGCCAGCAGACGAAGCGGGAGTACTTACAATGAGCAGTTCTTC
CASRRSGSTYNEQFF
>-|TRBJ2-5|TRBV5-6|TRBD2
TGTGCCAGCAGCTTGGGACTAGCGGGTGAGACCCAGTACTTC
CASSLGLAGETQYF
>-|TRBJ2-3|TRBV27|-
TGTGCCAGCAGTTTGAACAGGGTCACAGATACGCAGTATTTT
CASSLNRVTDTQYF
>-|TRBJ1-1|TRBV10-3|TRBD1
TGTGCCATCAGCCCGGGACAGTTGAACACTGAAGCTTTCTTT
CAISPGQLNTEAFF
>-|TRBJ1-2|TRBV6-1|-
TGTGCCAGCAGTGAAGCGGGTGGACGCGGAGCTAACTATGGCTACACCTTC
CASSEAGGRGANYGYTF
>-|TRBJ1-2|TRBV10-2|TRBD1
TGCGCCAGCACCGGGACAGGGGGCCGGATGGGTGGCTACACCTTC
CASTGTGGRMGGYTF
>few|TRBJ2-3|TRBV5-1|-
TGCGCCAGCAGGTGGCAGCGGGGCACAGATACGCAGTATTTT
CASRWQRGTDTQYF
>once|TRBJ1-5|TRBV7-9|-
TGTGCCAGCAGCCAGAGCACGAATCAGCCCCAGCATTTT
CASSQSTNQPQHF
>-|TRBJ2-2|TRBV7-2|-
TGTGCCAGCAGCTTCCAGGGGTTTGGCACCGGGGAGCTGTTTTTT
CASSFQGFGTGELFF
>-|TRBJ1-6|TRBV6-6|TRBD1
TGTGCCAGCAGTTACTCGAGTCGCAGGGGGAATTCACCCCTCCACTTT
CASSYSSRRGNSPLHF
>-|TRBJ1-2|TRBV12-5|-
TGTGCTAGTGGTTTGGTATCCGGTGGCTACACCTTC
CASGLVSGGYTF
>once|TRBJ1-2|TRBV5-1|-
TGCGCCAGCAGCTCGACACCCGGGGTGGTGGGCTACACCTTC
CASSSTPGVVGYTF
>-|TRBJ1-4|TRBV11-2|-
TGTGCCAGCAGCTTACAGGCGGCTAATGAAAAACTGTTTTTT
CASSLQAANEKLFF
>-|TRBJ2-7|TRBV7-3|TRBD1
TGTGCCAGCAGGACGACAGGGGGCGCGTACGAGCAGTACTTC
CASRTTGGAYEQYF
>-|TRBJ1-1|TRBV18|-
TGTGCCAGCTCACCATTTGGGAACACTGAAGCTTTCTTT
CASSPFGNTEAFF
>-|TRBJ1-5|TRBV5-5|-
TGTGCCAGCAGCTCAAGTTATAGCAATCAGCCCCAGCATTTT
CASSSSYSNQPQHF
>-|TRBJ1-2|TRBV6-1|-
TGTGCCAGCAGTGATTTCGCCAGACAACTTATGGCTGGCTACACCTTC
CASSDFARQLMAGYTF
>-|TRBJ1-6|TRBV7-2|-
TGTGCCAGCAGCCTTGGGGGAACAGCCTATAATTCACCCCTCCACTTT
CASSLGGTAYNSPLHF
>-|TRBJ1-5|TRBV27|-
TGTGCCAGCAGCCCGGGCCAAAAGGGGGTTTACAATCAGCCCCAGCATTTT
CASSPGQKGVYNQPQHF
>-|TRBJ1-5|TRBV7-9|-
TGTGCCAGCAGCCCCGACGGGAATCAGCCCCAGCATTTT
CASSPDGNQPQHF
>-|TRBJ2-6|TRBV7-6|TRBD1
TGTGCCAGCAGCTTAGGTTTACAGGGGGCGGCTGGGGCCAACGTCCTGACTTTC
CASSLGLQGAAGANVLTF
>-|TRBJ2-5|TRBV7-9|TRBD1
TGTGCCAGCACCTACACAGGGGGGCTAGGGGAGACCCAGTACTTC
CASTYTGGLGETQYF
>-|TRBJ2-5|TRBV6-6|-
TGTGCCAGCAGCGGGGGGCAGACCCTCCAAGAGACCCAGTACTTC
CASSGGQTLQETQYF
>-|TRBJ2-6|TRBV2|-
TGTGCCAGCATCTTGGGGGCTGGGGCCAACGTCCTGACTTTC
CASILGAGANVLTF
>-|TRBJ1-2|TRBV7-3|TRBD1
TGTGCCAGCAGCTTGGACAGGGGTTTTAATGGCTACACCTTC
CASSLDRGFNGYTF
>once|TRBJ1-4|TRBV18|TRBD1
TGTGCCAGCTCAGACAGGGGAATTTACGGAACTAATGAAAAACTGTTTTTT
CASSDRGIYGTNEKLFF
>-|TRBJ1-2|TRBV14|-
TGTGCCAGCAGCCCGACATCCGCACGATATGGCTACACCTTC
CASSPTSARYGYTF
>-|TRBJ1-6|TRBV9|-
TGTGCCAGCAGCGTAGTCAGAGAAGCACAGGCCCTCCACTTT
CASSVVREAQALHF
>-|TRBJ1-2|TRBV7-2|TRBD1
TGTGCCAGCAGCTTAGGGGGAGGGGGCGACTATGGCTACACCTTC
CASSLGGGGDYGYTF
>-|TRBJ2-7|TRBV7-2|-
TGTGCCAGCAGCTCCGGGGGACAGAGCTCCTACGAGCAGTACTTC
CASSSGGQSSYEQYF